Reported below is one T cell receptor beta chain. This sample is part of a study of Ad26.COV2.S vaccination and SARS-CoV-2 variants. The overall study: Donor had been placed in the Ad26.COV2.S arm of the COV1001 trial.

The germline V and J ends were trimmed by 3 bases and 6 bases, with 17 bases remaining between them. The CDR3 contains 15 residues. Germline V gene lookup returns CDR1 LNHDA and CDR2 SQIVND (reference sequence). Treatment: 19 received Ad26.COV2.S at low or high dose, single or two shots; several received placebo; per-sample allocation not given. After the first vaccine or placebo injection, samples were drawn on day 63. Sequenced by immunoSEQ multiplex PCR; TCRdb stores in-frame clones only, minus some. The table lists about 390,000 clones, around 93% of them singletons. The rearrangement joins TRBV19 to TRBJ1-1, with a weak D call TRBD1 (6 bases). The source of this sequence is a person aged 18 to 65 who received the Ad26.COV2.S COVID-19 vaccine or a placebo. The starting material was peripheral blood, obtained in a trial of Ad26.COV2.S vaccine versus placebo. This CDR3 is CASSMGAIGVAEAFF. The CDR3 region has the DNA TGTGCCAGTAGTATGGGGGCTATCGGCGTTGCTGAAGCTTTCTTT.